The sequence of this T cell receptor beta chain was determined in a study of blood T cell repertoires in COVID-19. At the level of the study: COVID-19 samples, acute and convalescent, were from the United States, Italy and Spain. From T cells, B-cell-depleted T cells, or PBMCs came the material, which was cDNA or gDNA.

Per the authors' pipeline: For nucleated cells, counts were estimated from reference gene primer amplification. Some clones are missing from TCRdb's copy, which holds only in-frame ones; the method was immunoSEQ multiplex PCR. V, J and clone size are those of that table, while D and trimming were read from the DNA. The table includes about 150,000 clones, over 70% detected once. Trimming shortened V by 7 bases and J by 5 bases, and 15 bases separated the two germline ends. In germline, CDR1 is SGHRS, CDR2 YFSETQ. The CDR3 is made up of 14 amino acids. This sequence joins TRBV5-1 and TRBJ1-4, with a weak D call TRBD1 (6 bases). Sequenced sample: peripheral blood. The TCR originated in an older woman with acute or convalescent COVID-19. As DNA, the CDR3 is TGCGCCAGCGCTAATGGACAGACCAATGAAAAACTGTTTTTT. Its protein is CASANGQTNEKLFF.